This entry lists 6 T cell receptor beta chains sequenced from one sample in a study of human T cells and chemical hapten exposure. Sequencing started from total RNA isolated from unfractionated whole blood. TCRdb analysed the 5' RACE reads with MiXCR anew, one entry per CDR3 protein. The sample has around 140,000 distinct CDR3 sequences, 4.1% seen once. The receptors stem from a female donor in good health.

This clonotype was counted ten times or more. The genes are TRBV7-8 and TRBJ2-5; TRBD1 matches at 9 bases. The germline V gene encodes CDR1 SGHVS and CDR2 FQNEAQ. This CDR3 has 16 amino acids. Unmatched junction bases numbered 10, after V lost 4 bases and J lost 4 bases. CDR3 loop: CASSWGRDRASETQYF. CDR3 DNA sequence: TGTGCCAGCAGCTGGGGCCGGGACAGGGCTTCAGAGACCCAGTACTTC.

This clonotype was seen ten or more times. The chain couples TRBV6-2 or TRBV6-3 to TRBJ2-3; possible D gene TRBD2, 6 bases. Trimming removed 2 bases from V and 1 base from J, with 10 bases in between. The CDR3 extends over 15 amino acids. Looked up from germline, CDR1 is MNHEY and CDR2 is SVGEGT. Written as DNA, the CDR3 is TGTGCCAGCAGTTACGTAGCGGCCCGCACAGATACGCAGTATTTT. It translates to CASSYVAARTDTQYF.

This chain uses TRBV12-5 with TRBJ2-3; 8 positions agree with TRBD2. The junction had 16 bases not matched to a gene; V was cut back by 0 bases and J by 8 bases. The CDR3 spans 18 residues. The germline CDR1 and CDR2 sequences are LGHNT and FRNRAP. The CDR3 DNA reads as TGTGCTAGTGGTTTGGTAAATGGGCTAGCGGGCTCCGAACTTACGCAGTATTTT. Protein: CASGLVNGLAGSELTQYF.

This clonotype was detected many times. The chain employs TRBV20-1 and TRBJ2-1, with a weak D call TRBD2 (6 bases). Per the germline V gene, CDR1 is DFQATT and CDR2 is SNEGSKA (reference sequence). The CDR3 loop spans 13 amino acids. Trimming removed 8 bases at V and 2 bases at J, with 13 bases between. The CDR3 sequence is CSTLTGAYNEQFF. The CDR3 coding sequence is TGCAGTACCCTGACGGGGGCCTACAATGAGCAGTTCTTC.

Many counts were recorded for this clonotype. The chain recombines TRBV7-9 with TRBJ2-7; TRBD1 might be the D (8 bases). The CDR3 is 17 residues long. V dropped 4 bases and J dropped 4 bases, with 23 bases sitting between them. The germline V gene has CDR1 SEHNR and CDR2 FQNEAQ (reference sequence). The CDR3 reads CASSSPAGTGPKYEQYF. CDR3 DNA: TGTGCCAGCAGCTCGCCAGCGGGGACAGGACCTAAGTACGAGCAGTACTTC.

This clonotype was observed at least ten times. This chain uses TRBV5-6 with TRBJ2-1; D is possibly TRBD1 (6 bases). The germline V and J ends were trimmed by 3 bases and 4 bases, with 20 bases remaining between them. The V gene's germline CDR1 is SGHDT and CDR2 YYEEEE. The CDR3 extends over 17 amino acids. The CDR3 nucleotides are TGTGCCAGCAGCTCCCGGGACACCATCCCCGCGTACAATGAGCAGTTCTTC. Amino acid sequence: CASSSRDTIPAYNEQFF.